These T cell receptor beta chains were read from a single sample in a study of cytomegalovirus exposure and HLA in healthy donors. The table came from immunoSEQ multiplex PCR; TCRdb's copy has only in-frame clones and leaves some out. This sample has 43,000 or so clones, with over 55% found just once. What was sequenced was PBMCs. These receptors were collected from a human donor in good health. CDR3s include the opening cysteine and the closing phenylalanine or tryptophan. The order of the fields is J gene, V gene, CDR3 protein.

TRBJ2-1	TRBV4-1	CASSHSPSGLDEQFF
TRBJ2-7	TRBV6-5	CASSTLTGEQYF
TRBJ1-6	TRBV14	CASSQGANSPLHF
TRBJ1-2	TRBV2	CASSADRRASF
TRBJ2-1	TRBV2	CASLPGQYNEQFF
TRBJ2-1	TRBV6-6	CASSASGVHNEQFF
TRBJ2-7	TRBV4-3	CASSLTDRNTYEQYF
TRBJ2-3	TRBV10-2	CASSAKQGITDTQYF
TRBJ2-7	TRBV29-1	CSVEVGNLYEQYF
TRBJ1-1	TRBV7-9	CASSLRRVGTEAFF
TRBJ1-3	TRBV30	CAWRDRRSGNTIYF
TRBJ2-3	TRBV6-5	CASSWPGTDTQYF
TRBJ1-2	TRBV6-5	CASRTGGYSYGYTF
TRBJ2-7	TRBV6-5	CASSYWRGRSYEQYF
TRBJ2-5	TRBV6-6	CASSYLEGQETQYF
TRBJ2-7	TRBV7-9	CASSFRGSYEQYF
TRBJ1-2	TRBV2	CASSEGGRALYGYTF
TRBJ2-1	TRBV10-1	CASSESRGGRNEQFF
TRBJ1-6	TRBV5-4	CASSLNRGINSPLHF
TRBJ1-2	TRBV6-1	CASRTSQTYGYTF
TRBJ1-5	TRBV28	CASSRQVTPQHF
TRBJ2-7	TRBV2	CASSETGGWNEQYF
TRBJ1-2	TRBV30	CAWSTGGPGYTF
TRBJ1-2	TRBV14	CASRHTGNYGYTF
TRBJ1-5	TRBV13	CASSLGQRIVF
TRBJ2-2	TRBV28	CASSEQTGAVGELFF
TRBJ2-5	TRBV4-1	CASSRSREETQYF
TRBJ2-3	TRBV7-5	CARCRDTQYF
TRBJ2-7	TRBV15	CATSRDYFPYEQYF
TRBJ1-5	TRBV4-1	CASSYRDRALEPQHF
TRBJ1-2	TRBV6-5	CASSSLDRTYGYTF
TRBJ2-5	TRBV6-5	CASSRRAGPETQYF
TRBJ2-5	TRBV5-1	CASSYMGQGQETQYF
TRBJ1-2	TRBV6-5	CASRLDGNYGYTF
TRBJ2-2	TRBV5-6	CASSLSGLGTGELFF
TRBJ2-7	TRBV6-1	CASSERQGWRTYEQYF
TRBJ1-3	TRBV7-2	CASSRDTGLLYF
TRBJ2-7	TRBV20-1	CSALISAGHLF
TRBJ1-2	TRBV6-5	CASSSGQNYGYTF
TRBJ1-2	TRBV7-6	CASSLSPTGGADYTF
TRBJ1-6	TRBV7-9	CASSPEGVGSPLHF
TRBJ1-2	TRBV4-3	CASSQDFGFEVYGYTF
TRBJ2-5	TRBV10-2	CASRDRSYQETQYF
TRBJ2-5	TRBV29-1	CSVDWTGGETQYF
TRBJ2-7	TRBV5-1	CASSGTGNYVEQYF
TRBJ2-1	TRBV4-2	CASSQPTGTSAYNEQFF
TRBJ2-3	TRBV29-1	CSVDRVPTSTDTQYF
TRBJ1-2	TRBV7-9	CASRKGQAVYGYTF
TRBJ2-5	TRBV18	CASTRAGGGETQYF